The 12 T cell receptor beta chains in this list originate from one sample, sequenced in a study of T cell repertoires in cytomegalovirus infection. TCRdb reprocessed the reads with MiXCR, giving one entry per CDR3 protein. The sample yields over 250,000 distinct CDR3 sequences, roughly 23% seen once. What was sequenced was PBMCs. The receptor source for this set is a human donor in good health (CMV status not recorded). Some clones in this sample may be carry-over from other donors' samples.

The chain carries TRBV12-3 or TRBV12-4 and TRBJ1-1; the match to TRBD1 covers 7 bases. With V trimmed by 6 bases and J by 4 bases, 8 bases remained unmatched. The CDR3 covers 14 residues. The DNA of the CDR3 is TGTGCCAGCAGAGCCGGGACAGCGACCACTGAAGCTTTCTTT. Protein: CASRAGTATTEAFF.

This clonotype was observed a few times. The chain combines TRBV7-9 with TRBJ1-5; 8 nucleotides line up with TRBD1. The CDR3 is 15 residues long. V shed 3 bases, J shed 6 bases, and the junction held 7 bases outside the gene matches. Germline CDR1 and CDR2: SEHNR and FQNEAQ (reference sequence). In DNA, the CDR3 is TGTGCCAGCAGCTTCGGGACAGGTTGGGGTCAGCCCCAGCATTTT. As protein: CASSFGTGWGQPQHF.

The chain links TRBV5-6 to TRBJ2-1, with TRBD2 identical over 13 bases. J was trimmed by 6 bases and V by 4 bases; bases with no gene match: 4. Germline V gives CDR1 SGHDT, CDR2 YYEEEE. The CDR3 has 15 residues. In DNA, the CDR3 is TGTGCCAGCAGCCCACTAGCGGGAGGGCGCAATGAGCAGTTCTTC. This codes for CASSPLAGGRNEQFF.

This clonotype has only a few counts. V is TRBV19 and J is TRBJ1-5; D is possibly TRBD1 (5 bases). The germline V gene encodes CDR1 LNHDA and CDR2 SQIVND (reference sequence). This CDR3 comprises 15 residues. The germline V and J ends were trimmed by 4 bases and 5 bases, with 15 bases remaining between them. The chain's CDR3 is CASSKSGTRDQPQHF. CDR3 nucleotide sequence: TGTGCCAGTAGTAAATCCGGGACTCGGGATCAGCCCCAGCATTTT.

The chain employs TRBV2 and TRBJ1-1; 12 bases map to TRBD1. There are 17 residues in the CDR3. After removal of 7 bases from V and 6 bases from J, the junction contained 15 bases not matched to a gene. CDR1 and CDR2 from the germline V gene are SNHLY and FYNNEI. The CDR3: CASIRDRGRWEFPEAFF. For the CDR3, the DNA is TGTGCCAGCATTCGGGACAGGGGGCGCTGGGAATTCCCTGAAGCTTTCTTT.

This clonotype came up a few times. The CDR3 DNA sequence: TGCAGTAGCCCGAGGAGTGCGGCAGTTCCCTACGAGCAGTACTTC. Its protein is CSSPRSAAVPYEQYF. The chain has TRBV20-1 and TRBJ2-7; D remains unclear. The V end lost 8 bases, the J end lost 2 bases, and 22 bases lay between the germline ends. Germline V gene data show CDR1 as DFQATT and CDR2 as SNEGSKA (reference sequence). The CDR3 contains 15 residues.

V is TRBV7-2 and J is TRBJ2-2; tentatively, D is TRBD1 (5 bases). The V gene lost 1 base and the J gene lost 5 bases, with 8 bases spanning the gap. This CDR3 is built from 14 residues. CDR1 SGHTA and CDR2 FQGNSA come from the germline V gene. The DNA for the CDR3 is TGTGCCAGCAGCTTAGGACAGATTACCGGGGAGCTGTTTTTT. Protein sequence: CASSLGQITGELFF.

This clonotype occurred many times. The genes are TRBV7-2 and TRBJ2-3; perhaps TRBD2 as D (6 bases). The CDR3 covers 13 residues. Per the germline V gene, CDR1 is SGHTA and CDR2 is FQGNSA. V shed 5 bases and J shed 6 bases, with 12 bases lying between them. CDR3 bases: TGTGCCAGCAGCCCCGCGGGGAGCGATACGCAGTATTTT. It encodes CASSPAGSDTQYF.

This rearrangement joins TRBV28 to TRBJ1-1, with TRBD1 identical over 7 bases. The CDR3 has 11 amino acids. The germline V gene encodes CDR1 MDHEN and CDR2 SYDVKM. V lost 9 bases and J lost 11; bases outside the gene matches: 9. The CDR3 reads CASTRDRAAFF. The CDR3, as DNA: TGTGCCAGTACTAGAGACAGGGCCGCTTTCTTT.

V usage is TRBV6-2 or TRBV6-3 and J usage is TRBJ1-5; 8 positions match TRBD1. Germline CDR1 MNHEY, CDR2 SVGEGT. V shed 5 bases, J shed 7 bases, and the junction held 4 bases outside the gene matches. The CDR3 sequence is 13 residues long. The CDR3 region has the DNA TGTGCCAGCAGTAGGACAGGGAGGCAGCCCCAGCATTTT. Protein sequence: CASSRTGRQPQHF.

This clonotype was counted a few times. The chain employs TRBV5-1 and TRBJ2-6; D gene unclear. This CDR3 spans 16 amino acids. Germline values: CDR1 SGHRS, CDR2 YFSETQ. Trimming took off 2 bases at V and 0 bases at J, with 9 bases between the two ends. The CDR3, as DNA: TGCGCCAGCAGCTTAGGTGAGGCCTCTGGGGCCAACGTCCTGACTTTC. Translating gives CASSLGEASGANVLTF.

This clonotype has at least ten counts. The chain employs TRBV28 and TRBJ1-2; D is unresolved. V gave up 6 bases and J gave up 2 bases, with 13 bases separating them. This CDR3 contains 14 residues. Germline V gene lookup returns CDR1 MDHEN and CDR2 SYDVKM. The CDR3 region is CASRSGVTNYGYTF. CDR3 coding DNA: TGTGCCAGCAGATCCGGAGTCACCAACTATGGCTACACCTTC.